This T cell receptor (beta chain) is from a study of beta chain features in type 1 diabetes. The authors reverse transcribed all of the isolated RNA, so sequencing captured expressed TCRB transcripts. Generated by immunoSEQ multiplex PCR, the TCRdb table keeps only in-frame clones and is missing some. The sample records 300,000 to 350,000 clones, approximately 15% being singletons. The study's findings and limits: Relative to healthy donors, patients appeared to have naive, central memory and Treg TCRB repertoires that were more similar. TCRB CDR3 length was moderately but significantly reduced in all four CD4+ subsets of Type 1 diabetes patients.

The CDR3 contains 17 residues. Trimming removed 1 base from V and 0 bases from J, with 14 bases in between. Germline V gene data show CDR1 as SGHTA and CDR2 as FQGNSA. Remarks on this clone: Its antigen is unidentified.

The sequence was collected from a man younger than 45 in good health. Sequenced input: central memory CD4+ T cells from blood. The chain recombines TRBV7-2 with TRBJ2-3; no definite D call. The DNA of the CDR3 is TGTGCCAGCAGCTTAGGAAGGCACTCTCTTAGCACAGATACGCAGTATTTT. This encodes CASSLGRHSLSTDTQYF.